The clone carrying this T cell receptor (beta chain) has a single count. TCRdb's table, derived via immunoSEQ multiplex PCR, lists solely in-frame clones and lacks some. The sample has under 300,000 clones, around four fifths seen once. V was clipped by 5 bases and J by 2 bases, with 16 bases between them. The CDR3 has 15 residues. In germline, CDR1 is SEHNR, CDR2 FQNEAQ (reference sequence). This sample is drawn from a study of blood T cell repertoires in COVID-19. The material sequenced was peripheral blood. The TCR sequence derives from a man between 50 and 59 years old with acute or convalescent COVID-19. The chain joins TRBV7-9 to TRBJ2-7; weak D call: TRBD1 (6 bases). CDR3 in amino acids: CASSRLWDTAYEQYF. The CDR3 DNA sequence: TGTGCCAGCAGCCGTCTTTGGGACACCGCCTACGAGCAGTACTTC.